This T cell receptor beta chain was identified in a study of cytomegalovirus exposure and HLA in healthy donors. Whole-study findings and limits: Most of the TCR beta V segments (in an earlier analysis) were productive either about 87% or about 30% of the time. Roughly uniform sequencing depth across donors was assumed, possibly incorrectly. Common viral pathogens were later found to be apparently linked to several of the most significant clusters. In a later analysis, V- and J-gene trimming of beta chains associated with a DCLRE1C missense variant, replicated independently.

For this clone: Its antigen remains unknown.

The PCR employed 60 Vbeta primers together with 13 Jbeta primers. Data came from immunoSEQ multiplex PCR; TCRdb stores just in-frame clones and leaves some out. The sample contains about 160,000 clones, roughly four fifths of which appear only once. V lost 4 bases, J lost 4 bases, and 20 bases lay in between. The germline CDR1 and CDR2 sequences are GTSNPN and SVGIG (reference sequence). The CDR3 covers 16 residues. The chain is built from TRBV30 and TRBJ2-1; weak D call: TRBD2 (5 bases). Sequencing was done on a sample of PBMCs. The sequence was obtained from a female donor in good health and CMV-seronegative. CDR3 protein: CAWTGPGVASYNEQFF. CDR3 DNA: TGTGCCTGGACAGGCCCCGGGGTAGCGTCTTACAATGAGCAGTTCTTC.